Listed here is a single T cell receptor (beta chain). Its antigen is not identified. The method was immunoSEQ multiplex PCR; TCRdb's version includes in-frame clones alone and lacks a portion of them. Of tens of thousands of clones listed, 80% to 85% are singletons. These data originate in a study of T cell therapy after organ transplantation. About the research overall: Long-term post-therapy blood was drawn 20 to 29 weeks after therapy ended.

Stated time point: 20-29 weeks after completion of therapy. The material was CD8+ T cells from blood, obtained after autologous CMV-specific T cell therapy. The TCR was taken from a human patient who had received a solid organ transplant and had CMV disease. A share of the T cells may be of graft donor origin.

CDR3 residues: CASSQIHYPGTGSTGELFF. The CDR3 DNA is TGTGCCAGCAGCCAAATCCATTACCCCGGGACAGGGAGCACCGGGGAGCTGTTTTTT. The chain joins TRBV14 to TRBJ2-2, with 9 bases that match TRBD1. The germline CDR1 and CDR2 sequences are SGHDN and FVKESK. The CDR3 extends over 19 amino acids. J lost 4 bases, V lost 2 bases, and 14 bases had no gene match.